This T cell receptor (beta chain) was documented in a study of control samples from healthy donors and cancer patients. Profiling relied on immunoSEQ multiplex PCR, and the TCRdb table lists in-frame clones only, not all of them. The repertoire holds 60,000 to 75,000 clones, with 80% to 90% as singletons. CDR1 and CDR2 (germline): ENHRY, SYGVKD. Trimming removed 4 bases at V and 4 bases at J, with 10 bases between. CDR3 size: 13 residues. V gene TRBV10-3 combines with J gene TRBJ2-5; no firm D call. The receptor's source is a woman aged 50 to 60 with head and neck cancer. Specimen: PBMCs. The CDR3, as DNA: TGTGCCATCAGTGCCGGCATGACAGAGACCCAGTACTTC. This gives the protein CAISAGMTETQYF.